This passage covers 18 T cell receptor beta chains from one sample sequenced in a study of a mutant IDH1 vaccine in newly diagnosed glioma. Here immunoSEQ multiplex PCR was the method, and the copy in TCRdb shows in-frame clones only, minus some. Of about 94,000 clones in the sample, roughly 86% were seen once. Documented time point: week 47, end of study. One vaccine dose held 300 ug of mutant IDH1 20-mer peptide and came with topical imiquimod. Their antigen targets remain unknown. Sequenced material: PBMCs, taken from a glioma patient whose treatment included an IDH1 peptide vaccine. All receptors derive from a woman aged 50 to 60 with glioma.

CDR3 in DNA: TGTGCCAGCAGTTACTGGGACAGGGGCTCCTACGAGCAGTACTTC. It yields the protein CASSYWDRGSYEQYF. The rearrangement joins TRBV6-8 to TRBJ2-7; 10 positions match TRBD1. Germline CDR1 and CDR2: MNHGY and SAAAGT. The CDR3 loop spans 15 amino acids. The ends lost 1 base at V and 0 bases at J; junction bases unmatched: 0.

This CDR3 reads CASSPAGLYGYTF. CDR3 bases: TGTGCCAGCAGCCCCGCGGGGCTCTATGGCTACACCTTC. The chain is built from TRBV9 and TRBJ1-2; perhaps TRBD1 as D (5 bases). Germline assignment: CDR1 SGDLS and CDR2 YYNGEE. This CDR3 has 13 amino acids. The V end lost 4 bases, the J end lost 4 bases, and 11 bases lay between the germline ends.

The chain joins TRBV5-6 to TRBJ2-1, with D possibly matching TRBD1 (6 bases). The length of the CDR3 is 13 residues. CDR1 is SGHDT and CDR2 is YYEEEE in the germline V gene. Trimming pared 7 bases from V and 0 bases from J, leaving 8 bases between. CDR3 nucleotide sequence: TGTGCCAGCGTAGGGGGCTCCTACAATGAGCAGTTCTTC. Translating gives CASVGGSYNEQFF.

CDR3 DNA: TGTGCCAGCTCACCTATTAACAATGAGCAGTTCTTC. Amino acid sequence: CASSPINNEQFF. The rearrangement uses TRBV18 and TRBJ2-1, with D uncertain. The CDR3 length is 12 residues. The germline V gene has CDR1 KGHSH and CDR2 LQKENI. The germline V and J ends were trimmed by 3 bases and 5 bases, with 5 bases remaining between them.

V is TRBV6-5 and J is TRBJ1-2, with 10 bases identical to TRBD1. V was clipped by 2 bases and J by 3 bases; unmatched bases: 6. CDR1 and CDR2 from the germline V gene are MNHEY and SVGAGI. The CDR3 runs 16 residues. Written as DNA, the CDR3 is TGTGCCAGCAGTTACAAGGGACAGGGGCTTCACTATGGCTACACCTTC. Encoded protein: CASSYKGQGLHYGYTF.

This clone occurred a few times. The chain is built from TRBV6-5 and TRBJ1-1, with 9 bases lining up with TRBD1. CDR1 MNHEY and CDR2 SVGAGI come from the germline V gene. The CDR3 is 13 amino acids. Losses at the gene ends were 7 bases for V and 4 bases for J; bases not matched to a gene: 4. The CDR3 here is CASTQDRGTEAFF. In nucleotides, the CDR3 is TGTGCCAGCACCCAGGACAGGGGCACTGAAGCTTTCTTT.

This clone was seen only a few times. The rearrangement joins TRBV28 to TRBJ2-1, with D perhaps TRBD2 (6 bases). Trimming shortened V by 8 bases and J by 1 base, and 15 bases separated the two germline ends. CDR1 and CDR2 (germline): MDHEN, SYDVKM. The length of the CDR3 is 15 residues. DNA of the CDR3: TGTGCCAGCCTCCAAGCGGGTGAGTCCTACAATGAGCAGTTCTTC. It codes for CASLQAGESYNEQFF.

The chain combines TRBV29-1 with TRBJ2-1; D possibly corresponds to TRBD2 (6 bases). This CDR3 contains 12 residues. The germline V gene encodes CDR1 SQVTM and CDR2 ANQGSEA. The V end lost 6 bases, the J end lost 7 bases, and 13 bases lay between the germline ends. Here the CDR3 reads CSVEGALNEQFF. The CDR3 DNA is TGCAGCGTGGAGGGAGCCCTTAATGAGCAGTTCTTC.

The chain employs TRBV28 and TRBJ1-4, with unresolved D. Germline CDR1 MDHEN, CDR2 SYDVKM. V was trimmed by 6 bases and J by 8 bases, leaving 16 bases between them. The CDR3 contains 14 residues. The CDR3 DNA reads TGTGCCAGCAGCCGAACTATGCTAGGGGAAAAACTGTTTTTT. Its protein product is CASSRTMLGEKLFF. The whole variable domain, filled in from reference TRBV28 and TRBJ1-4, reads DVKVTQSSRYLVKRTGEKVFLECVQDMDHENMFWYRQDPGLGLRLIYFSYDVKMKEKGDIPEGYSVSREKKERFSLILESASTNQTSMYLCASSRTMLGEKLFFGSGTQLSVL.

This chain links TRBV2 with TRBJ2-1; D might be TRBD1 (6 bases). V was cut by 6 bases and J by 10 bases, with 13 bases left in between. CDR1 is SNHLY and CDR2 is FYNNEI in the germline V gene. The CDR3 covers 12 residues. CDR3 sequence: CASRGTGTEQFF. CDR3 DNA sequence: TGTGCCAGCAGGGGGACCGGGACAGAGCAGTTCTTC.

This clone showed up just once. This chain uses TRBV27 with TRBJ2-1; 9 bases map to TRBD2. CDR1 is MNHEY and CDR2 is SMNVEV in the germline V gene (reference sequence). The V and J ends lost 5 bases and 0 bases, in that order; junction bases with no gene match: 5. The CDR3 extends over 16 amino acids. CDR3 in amino acids: CASSNSGRGSYNEQFF. The DNA for the CDR3 is TGTGCCAGCAGTAATAGCGGGAGAGGCTCCTACAATGAGCAGTTCTTC.

The chain joins TRBV28 to TRBJ2-4; D unresolved. Trimming stripped 3 bases from V and 1 base from J, with 10 bases between. Germline V gene sequence: CDR1 MDHEN, CDR2 SYDVKM. The length of the CDR3 is 15 residues. The CDR3 loop reads CASSFRAPAKNIQYF. The CDR3 DNA follows: TGTGCCAGCAGTTTCCGGGCGCCGGCCAAAAACATTCAGTACTTC.

In its sample, this clone was seen a few times. The chain employs TRBV12-5 and TRBJ2-3, with D perhaps TRBD2 (6 bases). Trimming took off 2 bases at V and 6 bases at J, with 18 bases between the two ends. The germline gives CDR1 LGHNT, CDR2 FRNRAP. The CDR3 length is 16 residues. The CDR3 nucleotides read TGTGCTAGTGGTTTGTCCCCCGAGTTAGCGGCCGATACGCAGTATTTT. It is translated as CASGLSPELAADTQYF.

The genes are TRBV2 and TRBJ2-5; TRBD2 agrees at 14 bases. V trimming: 4 bases; J trimming: 1 base; junction bases outside the gene matches: 2. CDR1 is SNHLY, CDR2 FYNNEI, per germline. This CDR3 spans 16 amino acids. CDR3 protein: CASSGGLAGVQETQYF. As DNA, the CDR3 is TGTGCCAGCAGTGGGGGACTAGCGGGAGTCCAAGAGACCCAGTACTTC. The variable domain in full, completed from reference TRBV2 and TRBJ2-5, reads EPEVTQTPSHQVTQMGQEVILRCVPISNHLYFYWYRQILGQKVEFLVSFYNNEISEKSEIFDDQFSVERPDGSNFTLKIRSTKLEDSAMYFCASSGGLAGVQETQYFGPGTRLLVL.

V and J are TRBV9 and TRBJ2-7; no clear D. CDR1 and CDR2 (germline): SGDLS, YYNGEE. This CDR3 is 13 amino acids long. V was cut by 0 bases and J by 7 bases, with 11 bases left in between. The chain's CDR3 is CASSVEALGEQYF. The DNA of the CDR3 is TGTGCCAGCAGCGTAGAGGCTTTGGGGGAGCAGTACTTC.

This clone was seen only once. The chain has TRBV29-1 and TRBJ2-5; TRBD2 might be the D (6 bases). The germline V and J ends were trimmed by 4 bases and 4 bases, with 7 bases remaining between them. The CDR3 loop spans 11 amino acids. Per the germline V gene, CDR1 is SQVTM and CDR2 is ANQGSEA. CDR3 sequence reads: CSVAGRETQYF. CDR3 sequence (DNA): TGCAGCGTTGCCGGGAGAGAGACCCAGTACTTC.

The V and J genes are TRBV7-9 and TRBJ2-5; TRBD2 agrees at 13 bases. V trimming: 1 base; J trimming: 3 bases; junction bases outside the gene matches: 2. The CDR3 consists of 16 residues. Germline CDR1 is SEHNR and CDR2 is FQNEAQ (reference sequence). This chain's CDR3 is CASSLGGTSGEETQYF. In nucleotides, the CDR3 is TGTGCCAGCAGCTTAGGAGGGACTAGCGGGGAAGAGACCCAGTACTTC.

The chain carries TRBV13 and TRBJ2-5, with D possibly matching TRBD1 (6 bases). The J call may be in error: the DNA end matches TRBJ2-7 better. The CDR3 covers 14 residues. In germline, CDR1 is PRHDT, CDR2 FYEKMQ (reference sequence). As DNA, the CDR3 is TGTGCCAGCAGCTTAGATACAGGGCCTTACGAGCAGTACTTC. Translating gives CASSLDTGPYEQYF.